The rows below give T cell receptor beta chains drawn from one sample of a study of vaccination and CD4 T cells after COVID-19. No antigen has been identified for these receptors. TCRdb called the PCR reads again in MiXCR, with one record for every CDR3 protein. This sample has just under 20,000 distinct CDR3 sequences; approximately 40% occur once, and the top ten carry under 10%. The sample in question was CD4+ T cells from blood, cultured in vitro, obtained after SARS-CoV-2 vaccination. Receptor source: a human donor who had recovered from COVID-19. CDR3s include the opening cysteine and the closing phenylalanine or tryptophan. Fields, in order: V gene, clone size, D gene, J gene, CDR3 DNA, CDR3 protein. A D gene is named only where the DNA matches it firmly. Only some rows state a clone size, as once, few, many or a class for expanded clones.

>TRBV7-7|.|.|TRBJ2-5
TGTGCCAGCAGCTTGGGGGGCGGGGAGACCCAGTACTTC
CASSLGGGETQYF
>TRBV28|.|.|TRBJ1-1
TGTGCCAGCAGTTTATTGGGGGCGCGGACTGAAGCTTTCTTT
CASSLLGARTEAFF
>TRBV6-2/TRBV6-3|few|.|TRBJ2-7
TGTGCCAGTACTCGGGAGCTGGGCGAGCAGTACTTC
CASTRELGEQYF
>TRBV28|few|.|TRBJ1-2
TGTGCCAGCAGTTCGGGACTCTATGGCTACACCTTC
CASSSGLYGYTF
>TRBV6-2/TRBV6-3|.|TRBD1|TRBJ1-6
TGTGCCAGCAGTTTCGACAGGGGGAATTCACCCCTCCACTTT
CASSFDRGNSPLHF
>TRBV20-1|few|.|TRBJ1-5
TGCAGTGCTACGCAGGGTTATAGCAATCAGCCCCAGCATTTT
CSATQGYSNQPQHF
>TRBV12-3/TRBV12-4|.|TRBD1|TRBJ1-2
TGTGCCAGCAGTTTAGACCGACAGGGCTCGAACTATGGCTACACCTTC
CASSLDRQGSNYGYTF
>TRBV6-1|.|TRBD2|TRBJ2-3
TGTGCCAGCAGTCGGCGGGAGACAGATACGCAGTATTTT
CASSRRETDTQYF
>TRBV7-9|.|TRBD1|TRBJ2-1
TGTGCCAGCAGCCTGGGACAGAACAATGAGCAGTTCTTC
CASSLGQNNEQFF
>TRBV6-1|few|.|TRBJ2-4
TGTGCCAGCTTGGGCCTCGGAGACATTCAGTACTTC
CASLGLGDIQYF
>TRBV11-2|medium-sized|TRBD1|TRBJ2-1
TGTGCCAGCAGCTTCCCGGGACAGGGTTACAATGAGCAGTTCTTC
CASSFPGQGYNEQFF
>TRBV12-3/TRBV12-4|.|TRBD1|TRBJ2-7
TGTGCCAGCAGTTTTGACAGGGGGCCTTACGAGCAGTACTTC
CASSFDRGPYEQYF
>TRBV10-3|.|TRBD1|TRBJ2-7
TGTGCCATCAGTGATCGGGGACAGGTGGGACTCTACGAGCAGTACTTC
CAISDRGQVGLYEQYF
>TRBV20-1|few|TRBD1|TRBJ1-2
TGCAGTGCTCCGGGACAGGGGGCTTATGGCTACACCTTC
CSAPGQGAYGYTF
>TRBV20-1|few|TRBD2|TRBJ2-3
TGCAGTGCCCACAGTGGACTAGCTAGGGCAGATACGCAGTATTTT
CSAHSGLARADTQYF
>TRBV12-3/TRBV12-4|few|.|TRBJ1-5
TGTGCCAGCAGTCCCAGCCCAGGGAACCAGCCCCAGCATTTT
CASSPSPGNQPQHF
>TRBV4-2|.|TRBD1|TRBJ2-3
TGTGCCAGCAGCCAAAAAGGGGGCACGGAGGATACGCAGTATTTT
CASSQKGGTEDTQYF
>TRBV6-1|.|TRBD2|TRBJ2-1
TGTGCCAGCAGGGACGGCGGACTAGCGGGGGGATACAATGAGCAGTTCTTC
CASRDGGLAGGYNEQFF
>TRBV29-1|.|.|TRBJ2-3
TGCAGCGCCTTCACAGATACGCAGTATTTT
CSAFTDTQYF
>TRBV10-3|few|TRBD1|TRBJ1-6
TGTGCCATCAGTGGGGGGACAGTTAATTCACCCCTCCACTTT
CAISGGTVNSPLHF
>TRBV27|.|TRBD1|TRBJ2-7
TGTGCCAGCAGTTTCCAGACAGGGGACTACGAGCAGTACTTC
CASSFQTGDYEQYF
>TRBV6-2/TRBV6-3|.|.|TRBJ2-7
TGTGCCAGCAGGGAAATAGCGGTAAATTCCTACGAGCAGTACTTC
CASREIAVNSYEQYF
>TRBV12-5|.|.|TRBJ1-5
TGTGCTAGTGGTTTGGTGGGGGGAAAGGGTCAGCCCCAGCATTTT
CASGLVGGKGQPQHF
>TRBV20-1|few|TRBD1|TRBJ1-4
TGCAGTGCTAGCGGTAACCAGGGGGCCGACGGAAAACTGTTTTTT
CSASGNQGADGKLFF
>TRBV27|.|.|TRBJ2-7
TGTGCCAGCAGTTTATCGGCAGGGTCCTACGAGCAGTACTTC
CASSLSAGSYEQYF
>TRBV6-5|few|TRBD1|TRBJ2-7
TGTGCCAGCAGTTCAGACAGGGTAGAGCAGTACTTC
CASSSDRVEQYF
>TRBV7-2|few|.|TRBJ1-6
TGTGCCAGCAGCTTAGTTGGGACACCGGATTCACCCCTCCACTTT
CASSLVGTPDSPLHF
>TRBV28|few|.|TRBJ1-1
TGTGCCAGCAGTTATAGGGATGAAGCTTTCTTT
CASSYRDEAFF
>TRBV6-1|few|TRBD1|TRBJ2-1
TGTGCCAGCAGACCAAGGGTAGGACAGGGGGAGTTCTTC
CASRPRVGQGEFF
>TRBV15|few|.|TRBJ2-3
TGTGCCACCAGCAGAGGGCAGGCCTACACAGATACGCAGTATTTT
CATSRGQAYTDTQYF
>TRBV20-1|few|.|TRBJ1-2
TGCAGTGCTAGAACAGGGAAAGTGCATGGCTACACCTTC
CSARTGKVHGYTF
>TRBV7-2|.|.|TRBJ1-2
TGTGCCAGCAGCTGGCAGGGAACTGGCTACACCTTC
CASSWQGTGYTF
>TRBV19|.|TRBD1|TRBJ2-3
TGTGCCAGTAGCCGACCGGGACAGGGGACAGATACGCAGTATTTT
CASSRPGQGTDTQYF
>TRBV6-2/TRBV6-3|.|.|TRBJ2-1
TGTGCCAGCAGTTACCCAAACAATGAGCAGTTCTTC
CASSYPNNEQFF
>TRBV19|.|.|TRBJ1-1
TGTGCCAGTAGTGCCAACAGGGACACTGAAGCTTTCTTT
CASSANRDTEAFF
>TRBV5-4|once|.|TRBJ1-3
TGTGCCAGCAGCCCGGGGTCCTCTGGAAACACCATATATTTT
CASSPGSSGNTIYF
>TRBV27|few|TRBD2|TRBJ2-1
TGTGCCAGCAGTTTATCGGTAGCGGGAGTGAGGAATGAGCAGTTCTTC
CASSLSVAGVRNEQFF
>TRBV20-1|few|.|TRBJ1-2
TGCAGTGCTAGAAAAGTAGGGGGTGGCTGGGGCTACACCTTC
CSARKVGGGWGYTF
>TRBV19|.|.|TRBJ2-2
TGTGCCAGTAGCGACATTTACACCGGGGAGCTGTTTTTT
CASSDIYTGELFF
>TRBV20-1|.|.|TRBJ2-1
TGCAGTGCTAGAATTTGGGGCTACAATGAGCAGTTCTTC
CSARIWGYNEQFF
>TRBV28|.|.|TRBJ1-2
TGTGCCAGCAGTACCTCCATCTACTATGGCTACACCTTC
CASSTSIYYGYTF
>TRBV27|.|.|TRBJ1-1
TGTGCCAGCAGTGTAAGCCCGAACACTGAAGCTTTCTTT
CASSVSPNTEAFF
>TRBV20-1|few|TRBD2|TRBJ2-1
TGCAGTGCTTCTCAATCTAGCGGGGGTTGGGATGAGCAGTTCTTC
CSASQSSGGWDEQFF
>TRBV19|.|TRBD1|TRBJ1-6
TGTGCCAGTAGACAAGACAGGGGTCTTAATTCACCCCTCCACTTT
CASRQDRGLNSPLHF
>TRBV2|.|TRBD1|TRBJ1-5
TGTGCCAGCAGGCAGGGGGACGCTAGCAATCAGCCCCAGCATTTT
CASRQGDASNQPQHF
>TRBV11-3|.|.|TRBJ1-3
TGTGCCAGCAGCTTGCAAGGGGGTGTGAACACCATATATTTT
CASSLQGGVNTIYF
>TRBV20-1|.|.|TRBJ1-2
TGCAGTGCCTTGGGGGGCGTAAACTATGGCTACACCTTC
CSALGGVNYGYTF
>TRBV7-9|.|TRBD1|TRBJ1-5
TGTGCCAGCAGCCACAGTCAGGGGACAGGGAAGATTGAGCCCCAGCATTTT
CASSHSQGTGKIEPQHF
>TRBV6-1|.|.|TRBJ2-7
TGTGCCAGCAGTGATCCCGAGCAGTACTTC
CASSDPEQYF
>TRBV20-1|few|.|TRBJ1-5
TGCAGTGCTAATACGGGGAGTCAGCCCCAGCATTTT
CSANTGSQPQHF
>TRBV11-3|.|TRBD2|TRBJ2-6
TGTGCCAGCAGCCCGACTAGCGCGGGAGTCTCTGGGGCCAACGTCCTGACTTTC
CASSPTSAGVSGANVLTF
>TRBV2|.|TRBD2|TRBJ2-3
TGTGCCAGCCGTGCCTCGGGACTAGCCTTCGACCGGGGTGCGCAGTATTTT
CASRASGLAFDRGAQYF
>TRBV5-4|.|TRBD1|TRBJ1-2
TGTGCCAGCCGAAACCTAAGACAGGGAGGGGGCTACACCTTC
CASRNLRQGGGYTF
>TRBV11-2|.|TRBD1|TRBJ2-3
TGTGCCAGCAGCTTACTCGTAACAGGGGGCACAGATACGCAGTATTTT
CASSLLVTGGTDTQYF
>TRBV6-1|.|TRBD1|TRBJ2-3
TGTGCCAGCAGAAAATCCGGGACAGGGTATATCGATACGCAGTATTTT
CASRKSGTGYIDTQYF
>TRBV5-1|.|.|TRBJ1-1
TGCGCCAGCAGCTTGGCTACACTTCAGAGGACTGAAGCTTTCTTT
CASSLATLQRTEAFF
>TRBV6-1|few|.|TRBJ1-6
TGTGCCAGCAGCCGAACAGGCCTGAGGTCCTATAATTCACCCCTCCACTTT
CASSRTGLRSYNSPLHF
>TRBV6-5|.|.|TRBJ1-2
TGTGCCAGCAGTTATGGGCCCACCAGCGGTGGCTACACCTTC
CASSYGPTSGGYTF
>TRBV6-2/TRBV6-3|.|.|TRBJ2-7
TGTGCCAGCAGTCAGACGAGGACCTGGGGCGAGCAGTACTTC
CASSQTRTWGEQYF